This T cell receptor (beta chain) was observed in a study of immune characterization of retroperitoneal liposarcoma. The CDR3 spans 14 residues. Trimming pared 7 bases from V and 2 bases from J, leaving 9 bases between. Germline values: CDR1 MNHEY, CDR2 SVGEGT. TCRdb reanalysed the PCR reads using MiXCR and keeps one entry per CDR3 protein. The table includes 1,700 or so distinct CDR3 sequences, about 52% detected once. Sequencing was carried out using tumor tissue. The source of this sequence is a male donor with retroperitoneal liposarcoma. J is TRBJ1-6 and V is TRBV6-2 or TRBV6-3, with D uncertain. The CDR3: CASNSGPYNSPLHF. For the CDR3, the DNA is TGTGCCAGCAACTCCGGGCCCTATAATTCACCCCTCCACTTT.